The 27 T cell receptor beta chains listed next were all sequenced from one sample in a study of T cells in Graves' hyperthyroidism and ophthalmopathy. Using RNA transcripts as the source, TCR beta CDR3 regions were amplified. Initially, a first-round RT-PCR of the TCR CDR3 employed the HTBI primer set. TCRdb re-called the multiplex PCR reads through MiXCR, storing one row per CDR3 protein. This sample carries 500,000 to 650,000 distinct CDR3 sequences, 46% of them seen once, and the ten largest clones take about 40%. Sequenced: peripheral blood or thyroid tissue (not recorded which). The receptors here all came from an adult woman with Graves' disease, either hyperthyroidism or ophthalmopathy (not recorded which).

This clonotype was found many times. It is likely a read error, because the conserved phenylalanine at the end of the CDR3 is missing. The DNA is omitted, as the CDR3 cannot be located on it reliably, and the CDR3 follows TCRdb's listing. The rearrangement links TRBV20-1 to TRBJ1-1. The CDR3 spans 10 residues, counting both ends. Germline values: CDR1 DFQATT, CDR2 SNEGSKA (reference sequence). The CDR3 loop reads CSARGNDGSL.

This clonotype was detected many times. The chain joins TRBV29-1 to TRBJ2-3, with TRBD2 identical over 9 bases. Germline CDR1 reads SQVTM; CDR2 reads ANQGSEA. The CDR3 runs 14 residues. V trimming: 4 bases; J trimming: 7 bases; junction bases outside the gene matches: 9. The CDR3, as DNA: TGCAGCGTTGGCGGCAGCGGGGGGCATCATACGCAGTATTTT. Translated: CSVGGSGGHHTQYF.

This clonotype was counted at least ten times. V usage is TRBV7-9 and J usage is TRBJ1-4; D remains unclear. Germline V gives CDR1 SEHNR, CDR2 FQNEAQ (reference sequence). This CDR3 contains 13 residues. The V and J ends lost 4 bases and 8 bases respectively, with 11 bases between them. The CDR3 sequence is CASSYPGGEKLFF. CDR3 sequence (DNA): TGTGCCAGCAGCTATCCAGGTGGAGAAAAACTGTTTTTT.

The chain uses TRBV2 and TRBJ1-6, with 9 bases that match TRBD1. The junction had 8 bases not matched to a gene; V was cut back by 6 bases and J by 5 bases. The V gene's germline CDR1 is SNHLY and CDR2 FYNNEI. This CDR3 has 16 amino acids. CDR3 sequence reads: CASSRRRTGDNSPLHF. The CDR3 DNA is TGTGCCAGCAGCCGGCGGAGGACAGGGGATAATTCACCCCTCCACTTT.

This clonotype was found a few times. This chain uses TRBV29-1 with TRBJ2-7; tentatively, D is TRBD2 (6 bases). CDR3 size: 14 residues. Germline assignment: CDR1 SQVTM and CDR2 ANQGSEA. The V end lost 8 bases, the J end lost 3 bases, and 20 bases lay between the germline ends. The CDR3 reads CSLEYGRSIYEQYF. The CDR3 DNA follows: TGCAGCTTGGAATACGGGAGAAGTATCTACGAGCAGTACTTC.

V usage is TRBV9 and J usage is TRBJ2-2; a possible D gene is TRBD2 (5 bases). V dropped 5 bases and J dropped 0 bases, with 5 bases sitting between them. CDR1 is SGDLS and CDR2 is YYNGEE in the germline V gene. This CDR3 region has 13 residues. The CDR3 DNA sequence: TGTGCCAGCAGACTAGCGAACACCGGGGAGCTGTTTTTT. Its translation: CASRLANTGELFF.

The table lists this clonotype with many counts. This rearrangement joins TRBV2 to TRBJ2-7, with D unresolved. The CDR3 length is 13 residues. Trimming took 10 bases from V and 0 from J, leaving 13 bases between them. Germline V gene lookup returns CDR1 SNHLY and CDR2 FYNNEI. The CDR3 is CANSDGNSYEQYF. Written as DNA, the CDR3 is TGTGCCAACTCTGACGGAAACTCCTACGAGCAGTACTTC.

The chain employs TRBV7-3 and TRBJ1-1; 7 bases are shared with TRBD1. V gave up 5 bases and J gave up 9 bases; unmatched junction bases: 9. The CDR3 consists of 13 residues. From germline, CDR1 is SGHTA and CDR2 FQGTGA. CDR3 nucleotides: TGTGCCAGCAGCCTAGTCACGGGACAGCAAGCTTTCTTT. Amino acid sequence: CASSLVTGQQAFF.

The rearrangement uses TRBV24-1 and TRBJ1-5; TRBD1 matches at 7 bases. This CDR3 has 15 residues. CDR1 KGHDR and CDR2 SFDVKD come from the germline V gene. The V segment lost 3 bases and the J segment 4 bases; nucleotides outside the gene matches: 5. This CDR3 reads CATSDLGDRNQPQHF. Here the CDR3 DNA reads TGTGCCACCAGTGATCTCGGGGACAGAAATCAGCCCCAGCATTTT.

This clonotype has at least ten counts. As DNA, the CDR3 is TGTGCCAGCAGTGACTACTCCTACGAGCAGTACTTC. Translating gives CASSDYSYEQYF. The chain links TRBV2 to TRBJ2-7; D gene ambiguous. This CDR3 is built from 12 residues. CDR1 SNHLY and CDR2 FYNNEI come from the germline V gene. Trimming left V 3 bases short and J 0 bases short, with 3 bases between.

The J gene is TRBJ2-5, the V gene TRBV24-1; D is possibly TRBD1 (6 bases). Germline assignment: CDR1 KGHDR and CDR2 SFDVKD. The CDR3 length is 13 residues. The V gene lost 7 bases and the J gene lost 9 bases, with 17 bases spanning the gap. CDR3 coding DNA: TGTGCCACCAGCCTTGGGGACAATCAGCCCCAGTACTTC. It translates to CATSLGDNQPQYF.

In its sample, this clonotype was seen many times. The chain employs TRBV10-3 and TRBJ2-7, with 7 bases that match TRBD1. CDR1 and CDR2 from the germline V gene are ENHRY and SYGVKD. Trimming cost V 0 bases and J 4 bases; bases outside gene matches: 0. The CDR3 is made up of 13 amino acids. CDR3 residues: CAISESRGYEQYF. For the CDR3, the DNA is TGTGCCATCAGTGAGTCCAGGGGGTACGAGCAGTACTTC.

The rearrangement links TRBV7-3 to TRBJ1-4, with a tentative D call TRBD1 (5 bases). The V and J ends lost 5 bases and 8 bases respectively, with 12 bases between them. Germline V lookup: CDR1 SGHTA, CDR2 FQGTGA. This CDR3 has 13 residues. Written as DNA, the CDR3 is TGTGCCAGCAGCGTTGGGGCCGGAGAAAAACTGTTTTTT. Translated: CASSVGAGEKLFF.

As to this clonotype: One end of the junction varies from germline; a read error may be responsible. V is TRBV7-3 and J is TRBJ2-6; TRBD1 aligns across 7 bases. The CDR3 runs 20 residues. Germline V gene lookup returns CDR1 SGHTA and CDR2 FQGTGA. The CDR3 DNA reads TGCGCCAGCAGCCCCCGGGGCAGGGGGTATAGGTCGGCTGGGGCCAACGTCCTGACTTTC. It is translated as CASSPRGRGYRSAGANVLTF.

This clonotype was counted many times. One junction end disagrees with the germline gene, perhaps due to a read error. V usage is TRBV11-2 and J usage is TRBJ2-7; D gene ambiguous. This CDR3 region has 13 residues. Per the germline V gene, CDR1 is SGHAT and CDR2 is FQNNGV. The CDR3 DNA reads TGTGCCAGCAGCTTAGATCTTGACGGTGGGCAGAACTTC. It encodes CASSLDLDGGQNF.

This clonotype was detected many times. The DNA for the CDR3 is TGCAGTGCTATATTGGGGAGTGGCAATCAGCCCCAGCATTTT. Translation: CSAILGSGNQPQHF. The chain carries TRBV20-1 and TRBJ1-5; D ambiguous. The CDR3 length is 14 residues. Trimming cost V 4 bases and J 2 bases, with 12 bases left between them. The germline gives CDR1 DFQATT, CDR2 SNEGSKA (reference sequence).

The CDR3: CASSQNRYEAFF. The DNA of the CDR3 is TGTGCCAGCAGCCAGAACAGGTATGAAGCTTTCTTT. The J gene is TRBJ1-1, the V gene TRBV3-1, with D possibly matching TRBD1 (5 bases). Germline assignment: CDR1 LGHDT and CDR2 YNNKEL (reference sequence). Trimming took off 3 bases at V and 7 bases at J, with 9 bases between the two ends. The CDR3 runs to 12 residues. Full variable domain (outside the CDR3, taken from reference TRBV3-1 and TRBJ1-1): DTAVSQTPKYLVTQMGNDKSIKCEQNLGHDTMYWYKQDSKKFLKIMFSYNNKELIINETVPNRFSPKSPDKAHLNLHINSLELGDSAVYFCASSQNRYEAFFGQGTRLTVV.

The V gene is TRBV7-3, the J gene TRBJ2-7; the match to TRBD2 covers 8 bases. Unmatched junction bases numbered 13, after V lost 2 bases and J lost 4 bases. Germline V gene lookup returns CDR1 SGHTA and CDR2 FQGTGA. This CDR3 is built from 17 residues. This chain's CDR3 is CASSLANPRTGGYEQYF. The CDR3 coding sequence is TGTGCCAGCAGCTTAGCCAATCCCCGGACGGGAGGGTACGAGCAGTACTTC.

This clonotype was seen only a few times. The gene calls are TRBV24-1 and TRBJ2-1; 10 bases fit TRBD2. This CDR3 is 14 amino acids long. J lost 8 bases, V lost 3 bases, and 3 bases had no gene match. CDR1 KGHDR and CDR2 SFDVKD come from the germline V gene. The CDR3 loop is CATSDSGRVDEQFF. CDR3 bases: TGTGCCACCAGTGATAGCGGGAGGGTCGATGAGCAGTTCTTC.

The chain links TRBV7-9 to TRBJ2-7, with D uncertain. This CDR3 spans 14 amino acids. Per the germline V gene, CDR1 is SEHNR and CDR2 is FQNEAQ (reference sequence). V was trimmed by 1 base and J by 4 bases, leaving 11 bases between them. CDR3 nucleotides: TGTGCCAGCAGCTTAGGTGAAGGGTGGTACGAGCAGTACTTC. This encodes CASSLGEGWYEQYF.

The V and J genes are TRBV12-3 or TRBV12-4 and TRBJ2-7, with 7 bases aligning to TRBD2. The CDR3 spans 15 residues. Unmatched junction bases numbered 9, after V lost 3 bases and J lost 4 bases. The CDR3 DNA sequence: TGTGCCAGCAGTTTTTCGGCTAGCGGAATATACGAGCAGTACTTC. Amino acids: CASSFSASGIYEQYF.

The chain employs TRBV7-2 and TRBJ2-7, with TRBD2 matching over 7 bases. V gave up 4 bases and J gave up 3 bases; unmatched junction bases: 21. Germline V gene data show CDR1 as SGHTA and CDR2 as FQGNSA. The CDR3 loop spans 19 amino acids. The CDR3 DNA reads as TGTGCCAGCAGCTATGCCGGGGCGGGAGTCGTCAAGGACCACTACGAGCAGTACTTC. Translating gives CASSYAGAGVVKDHYEQYF.

V usage is TRBV7-8 and J usage is TRBJ1-5; 9 bases fit TRBD1. Germline V gene data show CDR1 as SGHVS and CDR2 as FQNEAQ. The CDR3 spans 15 residues. Germline trimming cut 9 bases from V and 6 bases from J; bases unmatched to any gene: 12. The CDR3 nucleotides read TGTGCCAGTAGTATCATACCGGACAGGGGTCAGCCCCAGCATTTT. It specifies CASSIIPDRGQPQHF.

This chain uses TRBV29-1 with TRBJ2-7, with TRBD2 identical over 8 bases. The CDR3 is made up of 14 amino acids. Trimming cost V 8 bases and J 0 bases; bases outside gene matches: 9. Germline V lookup: CDR1 SQVTM, CDR2 ANQGSEA. Written as DNA, the CDR3 is TGCAGCCCCATGGCGGGGGGAAGCTCCTACGAGCAGTACTTC. Its protein product is CSPMAGGSSYEQYF.

This clonotype was seen ten or more times. The chain combines TRBV19 with TRBJ1-1; D is unclear. Looked up from germline, CDR1 is LNHDA and CDR2 is SQIVND (reference sequence). Trimming left V 5 bases short and J 2 bases short, with 15 bases between. The CDR3 consists of 15 residues. CDR3 sequence: CASSFSAGPNTEAFF. The CDR3 DNA reads TGTGCCAGTAGTTTCTCGGCCGGCCCAAACACTGAAGCTTTCTTT. The whole variable domain, filled in from reference TRBV19 and TRBJ1-1, reads DGGITQSPKYLFRKEGQNVTLSCEQNLNHDAMYWYRQDPGQGLRLIYYSQIVNDFQKGDIAEGYSVSREKKESFPLTVTSAQKNPTAFYLCASSFSAGPNTEAFFGQGTRLTVV.

The chain carries TRBV4-2 and TRBJ1-4; 7 nucleotides match TRBD1. Germline values: CDR1 LGHNA, CDR2 YNFKEQ. The CDR3 covers 16 residues. V lost 1 base to trimming and J lost 8 bases; unmatched junction nucleotides: 10. The CDR3 spells CASSQAGGALHEKLFF. The CDR3, as DNA: TGTGCCAGCAGCCAAGCAGGGGGGGCATTACACGAAAAACTGTTTTTT.

At least ten counts were recorded for this clonotype. The chain has TRBV10-3 and TRBJ2-7; D gene unclear. Germline CDR1 reads ENHRY; CDR2 reads SYGVKD. Trimming stripped 7 bases from V and 3 bases from J, with 7 bases between. This CDR3 has 11 residues. The CDR3 DNA sequence: TGTGCCATCACGAACAACTACGAGCAGTACTTC. The encoded protein is CAITNNYEQYF.